Each of the 31 T cell receptor beta chains below was sequenced from the same sample in a study of identical twins. TCRdb used MiXCR to reprocess the 5' RACE reads, holding one entry per CDR3 protein. The sample gives around 450,000 distinct CDR3 sequences, 13% to 15% of which show up once; around 0.57% is in the top ten. Separately, the same data were catalogued under a study of yellow fever vaccine responses in identical twins.

The sequenced sample was CD4+ T cells sorted from blood. These TCRs come from a woman between 18 and 29 years old in good health.

CDR3 DNA: TGTGCCACCAGTGGAAGTTCCTACGAGCAGTACTTC. As protein: CATSGSSYEQYF. The chain couples TRBV24-1 to TRBJ2-7; D is unclear. V was cut by 5 bases and J by 1 base, with 5 bases left in between. Germline V gene lookup returns CDR1 KGHDR and CDR2 SFDVKD. The CDR3 spans 12 residues.

This chain links TRBV7-3 with TRBJ2-1; 10 nucleotides match TRBD2. The J segment lost 6 bases and the V segment lost 6 bases, leaving 11 bases of the junction unmatched. The CDR3 is made up of 16 amino acids. The germline CDR1 and CDR2 sequences are SGHTA and FQGTGA. The CDR3: CASSLRSGGATNEQFF. The CDR3 region has the DNA TGTGCCAGCAGTCTCAGGAGCGGGGGGGCGACCAATGAGCAGTTCTTC.

V usage is TRBV5-1 and J usage is TRBJ2-7; 9 nucleotides agree with TRBD1. V shed 0 bases, J shed 3 bases, and the junction held 13 bases outside the gene matches. This CDR3 comprises 18 residues. Per germline, CDR1 SGHRS and CDR2 YFSETQ. For the CDR3, the DNA is TGCGCCAGCAGCTTGGACGCAACAACAGGGGGCAAAGTCTACGAGCAGTACTTC. It specifies CASSLDATTGGKVYEQYF.

In its sample, this clonotype was seen a few times. This sequence joins TRBV20-1 and TRBJ1-3; D remains unclear. The V gene's germline CDR1 is DFQATT and CDR2 SNEGSKA (reference sequence). This CDR3 spans 13 amino acids. Trimming took off 2 bases at V and 0 bases at J, with 5 bases between the two ends. The DNA for the CDR3 is TGCAGTGCTAGATGGGGCTCTGGAAACACCATATATTTT. Its protein product is CSARWGSGNTIYF.

Ten or more counts support this clonotype. The chain carries TRBV6-2 or TRBV6-3 and TRBJ2-5, with D unclear. The CDR3 has 11 amino acids. Looked up from germline, CDR1 is MNHEY and CDR2 is SVGEGT. The V and J ends lost 2 bases and 7 bases respectively, with 5 bases between them. The CDR3 is CASSYGVTQYF. The CDR3 DNA reads as TGTGCCAGCAGTTACGGCGTGACCCAGTACTTC.

This clonotype showed up just a few times. V gene TRBV7-2 combines with J gene TRBJ2-4; TRBD2 matches at 8 bases. After removal of 2 bases from V and 5 bases from J, the junction contained 8 bases not matched to a gene. This CDR3 comprises 16 residues. Germline-derived CDR1 and CDR2 are SGHTA and FQGNSA. The CDR3 region has the DNA TGTGCCAGCAGCTTAAGGGCGGGGGGAATTCAAAACATTCAGTACTTC. It specifies CASSLRAGGIQNIQYF.

This sequence joins TRBV18 and TRBJ2-7; TRBD1 matches at 9 bases. Germline loops: CDR1 KGHSH, CDR2 LQKENI. The CDR3 is 16 residues long. The ends lost 3 bases at V and 5 bases at J; junction bases unmatched: 11. CDR3 coding DNA: TGTGCCAGCTCACCTACCACCGGGACAGGGTCAAACGAGCAGTACTTC. This translates into CASSPTTGTGSNEQYF.

Ten or more counts support this clonotype. This chain connects TRBV7-6 to TRBJ1-5, with D tentatively TRBD1 (5 bases). V lost 5 bases, J lost 1 base, and 15 bases lay in between. Germline loops: CDR1 SGHVS, CDR2 FNYEAQ. The CDR3 runs to 16 residues. CDR3 protein: CASSRDGGVSNQPQHF. CDR3 DNA sequence: TGTGCCAGCAGCAGAGACGGGGGGGTGAGCAATCAGCCCCAGCATTTT.

The table lists this clonotype with a few counts. The chain couples TRBV5-1 to TRBJ2-3; D might be TRBD2 (6 bases). The CDR3 is made up of 15 amino acids. Trimming shortened V by 5 bases and J by 3 bases, and 16 bases separated the two germline ends. The V gene's germline CDR1 is SGHRS and CDR2 YFSETQ. CDR3 coding DNA: TGCGCCAGCAGTCAGGGACTGCTAACGACAGATACGCAGTATTTT. It encodes CASSQGLLTTDTQYF.

The chain has TRBV3-1 and TRBJ2-7; 8 bases line up with TRBD2. The CDR3 covers 16 residues. The junction had 10 bases not matched to a gene; V was cut back by 1 base and J by 5 bases. In germline, CDR1 is LGHDT, CDR2 YNNKEL (reference sequence). CDR3 loop: CASSQVGGRGVNEQYF. The CDR3 nucleotides are TGTGCCAGCAGCCAAGTCGGCGGGCGGGGGGTGAACGAGCAGTACTTC.

The chain recombines TRBV5-1 with TRBJ2-1; 10 bases line up with TRBD2. Losses at the gene ends were 4 bases for V and 7 bases for J; bases not matched to a gene: 8. The CDR3 has 15 amino acids. CDR1 and CDR2 from the germline V gene are SGHRS and YFSETQ. Written as DNA, the CDR3 is TGCGCCAGCAGCCCAGCTAGCGGGGGCCCTAATGAGCAGTTCTTC. Its protein product is CASSPASGGPNEQFF. The complete variable domain, with remaining parts taken from reference TRBV5-1 and TRBJ2-1, reads KAGVTQTPRYLIKTRGQQVTLSCSPISGHRSVSWYQQTPGQGLQFLFEYFSETQRNKGNFPGRFSGRQFSNSRSEMNVSTLELGDSALYLCASSPASGGPNEQFFGPGTRLTVL.

This clonotype appeared a few times. The genes are TRBV7-2 and TRBJ1-4; TRBD1 agrees at 8 bases. Germline lookup yields CDR1 SGHTA and CDR2 FQGNSA. With V trimmed by 6 bases and J by 0 bases, 0 bases remained unmatched. The CDR3 runs 14 residues. DNA of the CDR3: TGTGCCAGCAGACAGGGGGCAACTAATGAAAAACTGTTTTTT. Its translation: CASRQGATNEKLFF.

On this clonotype itself: This may come from a read error, since a much larger clone is one base off. V and J are TRBV20-1 and TRBJ2-3, with TRBD2 matching 8 bases. CDR1 and CDR2 from the germline V gene are DFQATT and SNEGSKA (reference sequence). The CDR3 has 14 residues. The trim removed 1 base at V and 1 base at J, leaving 1 base unmatched. The CDR3 region has the DNA TGCAGTGCTAGAGTTAGCGGGGGCACAGATACGCAGTATTTT. As protein: CSARVSGGTDTQYF.

This clonotype was observed many times. The chain links TRBV6-1 to TRBJ2-3, with 8 bases matching TRBD1. Trimming at V came to 7 bases and at J to 1 base, leaving 7 bases not matched to a gene. The CDR3 totals 15 residues. Per germline, CDR1 MNHNS and CDR2 SASEGT. CDR3 sequence reads: CASKSGQGGTDTQYF. The CDR3, as DNA: TGTGCCAGCAAATCCGGACAGGGTGGCACAGATACGCAGTATTTT.

This clonotype has more than one count but fewer than ten. This rearrangement joins TRBV20-1 to TRBJ2-1; D gene uncertain. The CDR3 loop spans 14 amino acids. V was shortened by 5 bases and J by 0 bases, with 11 bases between the two germline ends. Germline-derived CDR1 and CDR2 are DFQATT and SNEGSKA (reference sequence). The CDR3 DNA sequence: TGCAGTGCTCTCACCGAGAACTCCTACAATGAGCAGTTCTTC. Translated, it gives CSALTENSYNEQFF.

The gene calls are TRBV27 and TRBJ2-3, with D possibly TRBD2 on 6 matching bases. Germline CDR1 and CDR2: MNHEY and SMNVEV (reference sequence). The CDR3 extends over 16 amino acids. V shed 0 bases and J shed 3 bases, with 13 bases lying between them. The DNA for the CDR3 is TGTGCCAGCAGTTTATCATTTCGGGGGACGACAGATACGCAGTATTTT. This gives the protein CASSLSFRGTTDTQYF.

The V call is TRBV28, the J call TRBJ1-1, with TRBD1 as a possible D gene (6 bases). This CDR3 comprises 13 residues. Germline loops: CDR1 MDHEN, CDR2 SYDVKM. Trimming removed 7 bases at V and 7 bases at J, with 16 bases between. CDR3 region: CASIITGKGEAFF. In nucleotides, the CDR3 is TGTGCCAGCATCATAACAGGGAAAGGTGAAGCTTTCTTT.

This clonotype was detected ten times or more. The chain joins TRBV11-3 to TRBJ2-1; TRBD2 agrees at 9 bases. Germline V lookup: CDR1 SGHNT, CDR2 YENEEA. Unmatched junction bases numbered 7, after V lost 0 bases and J lost 7 bases. CDR3 length: 16 residues. The CDR3 sequence is CASSLDSGLAGNEQFF. DNA of the CDR3: TGTGCCAGCAGCTTAGATTCGGGACTAGCTGGTAATGAGCAGTTCTTC. The full variable domain, with the rest looked up from reference TRBV11-3 and TRBJ2-1, is EAGVVQSPRYKIIEKKQPVAFWCNPISGHNTLYWYLQNLGQGPELLIRYENEEAVDDSQLPKDRFSAERLKGVDSTLKIQPAELGDSAVYLCASSLDSGLAGNEQFFGPGTRLTVL.

The V call is TRBV7-2, the J call TRBJ2-5; D may match TRBD1 or TRBD2 (6 bases each). The germline gives CDR1 SGHTA, CDR2 FQGNSA. This CDR3 is built from 16 residues. V was pared by 1 base and J by 2 bases, with 14 bases between. CDR3 sequence reads: CASSLVGRGLQETQYF. The CDR3 region has the DNA TGTGCCAGCAGCTTAGTTGGCAGGGGACTGCAAGAGACCCAGTACTTC.

This clonotype came up a few times. The rearrangement links TRBV5-1 to TRBJ2-2; 9 nucleotides agree with TRBD2. V dropped 8 bases and J dropped 5; count of bases not matched to a gene: 7. The CDR3 extends over 14 amino acids. The germline V gene has CDR1 SGHRS and CDR2 YFSETQ. In DNA, the CDR3 is TGCGCCAGTATTAGCGGGAGTAAGACCGGGGAGCTGTTTTTT. Protein sequence: CASISGSKTGELFF.

This chain joins TRBV29-1 and TRBJ2-5; 8 bases line up with TRBD1. Trimming at V came to 2 bases and at J to 5 bases, leaving 4 bases not matched to a gene. The germline V gene has CDR1 SQVTM and CDR2 ANQGSEA. This CDR3 has 13 amino acids. The CDR3 is CSVESGGGETQYF. The CDR3 DNA reads TGCAGCGTTGAATCAGGGGGCGGGGAGACCCAGTACTTC.

The CDR3 nucleotides read TGCAGCGTGAAAACACTGAGCTCCTACAATGAGCAGTTCTTC. It is translated as CSVKTLSSYNEQFF. The chain employs TRBV29-1 and TRBJ2-1; D gene uncertain. The CDR3 sequence is 14 residues long. V lost 6 bases to trimming and J lost 0 bases, with 12 bases between them. Germline CDR1 SQVTM, CDR2 ANQGSEA.

The table lists this clonotype with a few counts. The chain couples TRBV5-1 to TRBJ2-5; 7 nucleotides match TRBD2. The CDR3 extends over 15 amino acids. V lost 0 bases, J lost 4 bases, and 6 bases stayed unmatched. Germline V CDR1 and CDR2: SGHRS, YFSETQ. The CDR3 spells CASSLAAGRGETQYF. The CDR3 DNA follows: TGCGCCAGCAGCTTGGCGGCAGGGAGGGGAGAGACCCAGTACTTC.

The rearrangement joins TRBV7-9 to TRBJ2-6, with D perhaps matching TRBD2 (5 bases). Trimming took 7 bases from V and 2 from J, leaving 12 bases between them. The V gene's germline CDR1 is SEHNR and CDR2 FQNEAQ (reference sequence). The CDR3 is 15 amino acids. As DNA, the CDR3 is TGTGCCAGCACCAGGACTCTCCCTGGGGCCAACGTCCTGACTTTC. As protein: CASTRTLPGANVLTF.

This rearrangement joins TRBV29-1 to TRBJ1-2; D remains ambiguous. The CDR3 sequence is 12 residues long. Germline-derived CDR1 and CDR2 are SQVTM and ANQGSEA. V was pared by 7 bases and J by 6 bases, with 15 bases between. This CDR3 is CSAQAGSNGYTF. The CDR3 nucleotides read TGCAGCGCTCAGGCGGGGAGCAATGGCTACACCTTC.

The gene calls are TRBV4-2 and TRBJ1-2; D is perhaps TRBD1 (6 bases). Looked up from germline, CDR1 is LGHNA and CDR2 is YNFKEQ. CDR3 size: 17 residues. Trimming pared 1 base from V and 7 bases from J, leaving 22 bases between. As DNA, the CDR3 is TGTGCCAGCAGCCAAGGGACCTCGACAGGAACCTTCGGTGGCTACACCTTC. Its protein product is CASSQGTSTGTFGGYTF.

The V gene is TRBV20-1, the J gene TRBJ2-3; the match to TRBD2 covers 16 bases. V shed 5 bases and J 4 bases; nucleotides not matched to a gene: 9. CDR1 DFQATT and CDR2 SNEGSKA come from the germline V gene (reference sequence). This CDR3 has 17 amino acids. CDR3 nucleotide sequence: TGCAGTGCTCGGGGACTAGCGGGAGGGAAGGGCCCAGATACGCAGTATTTT. Residues: CSARGLAGGKGPDTQYF.

The chain has TRBV28 and TRBJ2-3; 9 bases agree with TRBD1. Losses at the gene ends were 3 bases for V and 5 bases for J; bases not matched to a gene: 6. From germline, CDR1 is MDHEN and CDR2 SYDVKM. The CDR3 runs to 15 residues. DNA of the CDR3: TGTGCCAGCAGTTTTGCCGGGACAGGGATAGATACGCAGTATTTT. Amino acid sequence: CASSFAGTGIDTQYF.

This clonotype has only a few counts. V gene TRBV3-1 combines with J gene TRBJ2-7; 10 nucleotides line up with TRBD2. The V gene's germline CDR1 is LGHDT and CDR2 YNNKEL (reference sequence). The CDR3 sequence is 15 residues long. With V trimmed by 1 base and J by 7 bases, 7 bases remained unmatched. CDR3 nucleotides: TGTGCCAGCAGCCAAGGGCTAGCGGGGGAAGAAGAGCAGTACTTC. It is translated as CASSQGLAGEEEQYF.

The chain combines TRBV20-1 with TRBJ2-5; 13 bases are a match to TRBD2. The CDR3 is 15 residues long. The V gene end was trimmed by 6 bases and the J gene end by 4 bases; junction bases not matched to a gene: 8. The germline gives CDR1 DFQATT, CDR2 SNEGSKA (reference sequence). CDR3 region: CSAPGLAGDRETQYF. CDR3 sequence (DNA): TGCAGTGCCCCCGGACTAGCGGGGGATCGAGAGACCCAGTACTTC.

The chain joins TRBV25-1 to TRBJ2-7; unclear D gene. The V end was cut by 3 bases, the J end by 3 bases, with 6 bases between. This CDR3 has 12 amino acids. Germline V lookup: CDR1 MGHDK, CDR2 SYGVNS. CDR3 amino acids: CASSDPNYEQYF. The DNA of the CDR3 is TGTGCCAGCAGTGACCCAAACTACGAGCAGTACTTC.